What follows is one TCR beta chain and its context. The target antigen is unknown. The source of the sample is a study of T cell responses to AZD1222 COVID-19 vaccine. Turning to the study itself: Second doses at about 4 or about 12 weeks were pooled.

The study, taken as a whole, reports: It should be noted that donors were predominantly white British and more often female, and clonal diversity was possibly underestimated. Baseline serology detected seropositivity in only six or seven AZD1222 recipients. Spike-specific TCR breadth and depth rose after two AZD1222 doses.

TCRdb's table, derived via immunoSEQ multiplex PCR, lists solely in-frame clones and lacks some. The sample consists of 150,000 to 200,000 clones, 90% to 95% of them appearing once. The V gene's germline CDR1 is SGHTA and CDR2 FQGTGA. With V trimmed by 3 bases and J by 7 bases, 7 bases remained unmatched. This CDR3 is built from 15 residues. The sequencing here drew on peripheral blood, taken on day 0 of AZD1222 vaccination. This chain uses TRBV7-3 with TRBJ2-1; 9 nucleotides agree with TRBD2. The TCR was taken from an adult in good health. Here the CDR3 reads CASSFGLAFTNEQFF. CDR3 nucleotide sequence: TGTGCCAGCAGCTTTGGACTAGCGTTTACGAATGAGCAGTTCTTC.